The clone carrying this T cell receptor beta chain was counted many times. Its antigen is as yet unknown. A single record per CDR3 protein comes from TCRdb applying MiXCR to the reads. Among 650,000 to 850,000 distinct CDR3 sequences listed, roughly 28% were seen once. This record belongs to a study of T cell repertoires in cytomegalovirus infection. This CDR3 has 13 amino acids. CDR1 SEHNR and CDR2 FQNEAQ come from the germline V gene (reference sequence). V lost 4 bases to trimming and J lost 0 bases, with 6 bases between them. J is TRBJ1-1 and V is TRBV7-9; maybe TRBD1 (5 bases). This specimen was cultured CD8+ T cells from PBMCs, taken from culture after CMV antigen stimulation. This clonotype originated in a human donor in good health (CMV status not recorded). Some clones in this sample may be carry-over from other donors' samples. The DNA of the CDR3 is TGTGCCAGCAGCTACAGGTTGAACACTGAAGCTTTCTTT. This sequence encodes CASSYRLNTEAFF.